This T cell receptor (beta chain) is from a study of blood T cell repertoires in COVID-19. Study-wide background: COVID-19 samples collected from the United States, Italy and Spain covered acute and convalescent phases. Sample material is recorded as cDNA or gDNA derived from T cells, B-cell-depleted T cells, or PBMCs.

This table comes from immunoSEQ multiplex PCR, and its TCRdb copy is limited to in-frame clones, with some not included. Of roughly 30,000 clones listed, approximately 88% were seen once; the top ten hold roughly 3.5%. The specimen sequenced was peripheral blood. The clonotype originates from a human donor in a cohort sampled during active COVID-19.

CDR3 nucleotide sequence: TGTGCCACCAGCATAGTGGCGGGGGGGGGAGTGAATACGCAGTATTTT. Protein: CATSIVAGGGVNTQYF. The chain joins TRBV15 to TRBJ2-3; 9 nucleotides match TRBD2. Trimming at V came to 4 bases and at J to 7 bases, leaving 12 bases not matched to a gene. Germline V gene data show CDR1 as LNHNV and CDR2 as YYDKDF (reference sequence). The CDR3 extends over 16 amino acids. The full variable domain, with the rest looked up from reference TRBV15 and TRBJ2-3, is DAMVIQNPRYQVTQFGKPVTLSCSQTLNHNVMYWYQQKSSQAPKLLFHYYDKDFNNEADTPDNFQSRRPNTSFCFLDIRSPGLGDTAMYLCATSIVAGGGVNTQYFGPGTRLTVL.